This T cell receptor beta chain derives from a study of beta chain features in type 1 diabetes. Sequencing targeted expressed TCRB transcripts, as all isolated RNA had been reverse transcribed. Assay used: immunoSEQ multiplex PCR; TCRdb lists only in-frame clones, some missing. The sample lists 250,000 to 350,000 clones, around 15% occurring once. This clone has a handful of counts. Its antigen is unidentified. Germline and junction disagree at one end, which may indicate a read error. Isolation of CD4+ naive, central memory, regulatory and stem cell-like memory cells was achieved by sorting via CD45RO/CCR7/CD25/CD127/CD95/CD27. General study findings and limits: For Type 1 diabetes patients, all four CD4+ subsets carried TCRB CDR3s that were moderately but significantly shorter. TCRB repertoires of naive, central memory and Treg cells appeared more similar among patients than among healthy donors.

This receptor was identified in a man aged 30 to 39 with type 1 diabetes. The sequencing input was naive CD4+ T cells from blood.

Written as DNA, the CDR3 is TGTGCCAGCAGGTTGGACCCCGAGAGTGATACGCAGTATTTT. Encoded protein: CASRLDPESDTQYF. J is TRBJ2-3 and V is TRBV5-4; D remains unclear. The germline gives CDR1 SGHNT, CDR2 YYREEE (reference sequence). This CDR3 contains 14 residues.